This entry features one TCR beta chain sequence. The antigen it recognizes is unknown. One end of the junction does not line up with germline, which may come from a read error. The CDR3 holds 19 amino acids from the cysteine to the phenylalanine. Only the CDR3 DNA stays, 57 bases, in frame from base 1. The CDR1 and CDR2 encoded by the germline V gene are SGDLS and YYNGEE. Amplification of TCR beta CDR3 regions was carried out from RNA transcripts. The first round of RT-PCR for the TCR CDR3 was performed with the HTBI primer set and the Qiagen OneStep RT-PCR kit. Libraries were constructed in a second round of multiplex PCR, after which size selection and purification were carried out. Libraries were sequenced paired-end with 100 bp reads on an Illumina HiSeq2000. As for the original processing: SOAPnuke was used to process the raw data, removing reads that contained adapters or uncalled bases, had a mean Phred below 15, or lacked an exact match to the constant primer or identifier. High-quality paired reads were merged using COPE v1.2.5, and each unique nucleotide sequence was defined as a clonotype. MiTCR v1.1 was used to align the clonotypes against IMGT TRBV, TRBD and TRBJ reference segments. The analysis was restricted to V-J combinations with a frequency above 0.0001, which together covered roughly 99% of the repertoires. A TCS score was defined as the ratio between F50 (clonal expansion) and ExV (chaos), using BLOSUM62-based TCRdist between CDR3 peptides within each V-J. Welch's t-statistics and random forest reduced 514 V-J features to around 14, which were used in a naive Bayes classifier (R e1071). The raw public data were reprocessed by TCRdb itself: fastp quality trimming at Q25, MiXCR clonotype calling, in-frame beta chains only. Entries that share a CDR3 protein sequence are merged under the most common genes and DNA. The V and J calls shown here were made by TCRdb, not taken from the authors' results. This sample comprises about 560,000 distinct CDR3 sequences, 16% of them detected only once. The ten largest clones represent about 17% of the sample.

These data come from a study of T cells in Graves' hyperthyroidism and ophthalmopathy (dated by TCRdb to about 2019). Study-wide context: Peripheral blood was sampled at the time of initial diagnosis, prior to any treatment. Once sampling was done, hyperthyroidism patients were given methimazole at a starting dose of 30 mg daily, whereas ophthalmopathy patients were given high-dose intravenous methylprednisolone. TCR V-J signatures able to tell the groups apart were searched for in a discovery cohort of approximately 95 patients, of whom more than 40 had Graves' ophthalmopathy and 57 had stable Graves' hyperthyroidism. According to the paper, TCR Vbeta CDR3 sequencing was carried out on over 130 peripheral blood samples, which came from fewer than 50 ophthalmopathy, around 75 hyperthyroidism and some 17 progressor patients. Prospective prediction of ophthalmopathy was tested in an independent validation cohort of approximately 19 hyperthyroidism patients and 15 to 17 patients who later progressed to ophthalmopathy. The approximately 95 discovery patients were divided at random into training and test sets in a 7:3 ratio. The study also compared thyroid tissue and blood T-cell repertoires from a handful of Graves' hyperthyroidism patients.

General conclusions and limits of the study: No statistical method was used to set the sample size in advance, and investigators knew the group allocation. Most expanded thyroid clonotypes (frequency above 0.001) were also detected in blood, a finding suggesting that blood repertoires may reflect thyroid immune responses. In validation, the model predicted progression to ophthalmopathy with around 71% sensitivity and around 72% specificity, a median of about 6.7 months before onset. In cross-validation, a model built on a 13 V-J signature told ophthalmopathy apart from stable hyperthyroidism with approximately 90% sensitivity and roughly 83% specificity, and in testing the same model reached 80%/75%.

Graves' hyperthyroidism was defined as stable when no progression to ophthalmopathy occurred over 18 months of follow-up. Hyperthyroidism patients were aged 18 to 65 years and newly diagnosed, with disease duration of less than 2 months. The study excluded patients with uncontrolled infections, other autoimmune diseases, pregnancy or lactation. Diagnoses were based on clinical symptoms, serum thyroxine and TRAb, thyroid ultrasound and orbital computed tomography. PBMCs were isolated from approximately 10 ml of fresh peripheral blood by Ficoll-Paque density gradient centrifugation. Total RNA was extracted with Trizol reagent, and quality was checked on an Agilent 2100 Bioanalyzer.

The receptor was derived from a woman aged 18-29 years with Graves' hyperthyroidism. The V and J genes are TRBV9 and TRBJ2-5, with 7 junctional bases fitting TRBD2. The sequenced sample was blood. DNA sequence: TGTGCCAACAGCGTCGCACCCGGGGGGATTTCGAGGGAACAAGAGACCCAGTACTTC. This codes for CANSVAPGGISREQETQYF.